The 9 T cell receptor beta chains given below trace back to one sample, sequenced in a study of blood T cells in healthy people across ages. Using a J-beta primer mix together with a sample-barcoded 5' primer, a second PCR was run for about 6 to 11 cycles. TCRdb re-analysed the 5' RACE reads in MiXCR, keeping a single row per CDR3 protein. The sample holds hundreds of thousands of distinct CDR3 sequences, approximately 49% seen once. The sample comprised blood. The receptors come from a woman aged 60-75 years in good health.

Details on this clonotype: Its ends do not fully match the called genes, so a read error is possible. The chain uses TRBV6-6 and TRBJ2-1; 8 bases are a match to TRBD1. Germline lookup yields CDR1 MNHNY and CDR2 SVGAGI (reference sequence). This CDR3 contains 17 residues. CDR3: CAGSYPRQGSRNNEQFF. CDR3 DNA: TGTGCCGGCAGTTACCCCAGACAGGGGAGTAGGAACAATGAGCAGTTCTTC.

Details on this clonotype: A junction end diverges from the germline sequence, so it may reflect a read error. Written as DNA, the CDR3 is TGCAGTGCTAGAGATGGAAGGGGCGGGACTGGAGCTTTCTTT. Amino acids: CSARDGRGGTGAFF. V gene TRBV20-1 combines with J gene TRBJ1-1, with D possibly matching TRBD1 (5 bases). Germline V lookup: CDR1 DFQATT, CDR2 SNEGSKA (reference sequence). The CDR3 sequence is 14 residues long.

V is TRBV7-2 and J is TRBJ2-1, with TRBD2 matching 9 bases. This CDR3 has 16 residues. Germline CDR1 and CDR2: SGHTA and FQGNSA. The trim removed 0 bases at V and 4 bases at J, leaving 4 bases unmatched. The DNA of the CDR3 is TGTGCCAGCAGCTTAGCGGTAGCGGGAGCGTACAATGAGCAGTTCTTC. It specifies CASSLAVAGAYNEQFF.

The rearrangement joins TRBV12-3 or TRBV12-4 to TRBJ2-1; no clear D gene. The CDR3 extends over 13 amino acids. V lost 6 bases and J lost 7, with 13 bases in between. The CDR3 bases are TGTGCCAGCAGGCCCCCCACTGAGAATGAGCAGTTCTTC. This sequence encodes CASRPPTENEQFF.

The chain employs TRBV20-1 and TRBJ2-7; either TRBD1 or TRBD2 may fit D (6 bases each). The CDR3 sequence is 14 residues long. The V gene's germline CDR1 is DFQATT and CDR2 SNEGSKA (reference sequence). CDR3 protein: CSLEGRQVSYEQYF. The CDR3 bases are TGCAGCCTGGAGGGGAGACAGGTCTCCTACGAGCAGTACTTC.

The V and J genes are TRBV3-1 and TRBJ1-2; 7 bases are a match to TRBD1. The CDR3 has 12 amino acids. The J segment lost 7 bases and the V segment lost 2 bases, leaving 1 base of the junction unmatched. Germline CDR1 LGHDT, CDR2 YNNKEL (reference sequence). The DNA of the CDR3 is TGTGCCAGCAGCCAACAGGGGGGTGGCTACACCTTC. It encodes CASSQQGGGYTF.

The chain is built from TRBV28 and TRBJ2-5; D possibly matches TRBD1 or TRBD2 (5 bases each). This CDR3 has 14 amino acids. V lost 4 bases, J lost 5 bases, and 14 bases lay in between. The germline gives CDR1 MDHEN, CDR2 SYDVKM. CDR3 loop: CASSWGRGVETQYF. CDR3 nucleotide sequence: TGTGCCAGCAGTTGGGGCCGGGGCGTGGAGACCCAGTACTTC.

The J gene is TRBJ2-7, the V gene TRBV4-1; D possibly corresponds to TRBD1 (6 bases). Per germline, CDR1 MGHRA and CDR2 YSYEKL. The CDR3 totals 16 residues. V lost 3 bases, J lost 4 bases, and 19 bases lay in between. CDR3 sequence reads: CASSQTQGGFEYEQYF. CDR3 coding DNA: TGCGCCAGCAGCCAGACACAGGGTGGTTTTGAGTACGAGCAGTACTTC.

This clonotype has more than one count but fewer than ten. The gene calls are TRBV7-2 and TRBJ2-7; D ambiguous. The CDR3 totals 13 residues. V lost 0 bases, J lost 5 bases, and 8 bases lay in between. Looked up from germline, CDR1 is SGHTA and CDR2 is FQGNSA. The CDR3 DNA sequence: TGTGCCAGCAGCTTAGCCCCCCGCAACGAGCAGTACTTC. Translating it yields CASSLAPRNEQYF.